This T cell receptor beta chain stems from a study of beta chain features in type 1 diabetes. Findings of the study overall: Shortening that was moderate but significant affected the TCRB CDR3s of Type 1 diabetes patients in all four CD4+ subsets.

The germline V gene has CDR1 MDHEN and CDR2 SYDVKM. This CDR3 comprises 15 residues. Trimming cost V 7 bases and J 3 bases; bases outside gene matches: 6. A note on this clone: No antigen is known for it.

The investigators reverse transcribed all of the isolated RNA, so they sequenced expressed TCRB transcripts. Naive, central memory and regulatory T cell samples produced a mean of approximately 4 million reads. Measured with immunoSEQ multiplex PCR; TCRdb has only the in-frame clones, and not every one. The sample holds about 330,000 clones, roughly 11% seen once. The chain couples TRBV28 to TRBJ2-3; 11 nucleotides agree with TRBD1. The TCR sequence derives from a woman in her thirties in good health. Source material: naive CD4+ T cells from blood. The CDR3 DNA reads TGTGCCAGCACCTCCGGACAGGGGGCGACAGATACGCAGTATTTT. Its protein product is CASTSGQGATDTQYF.